The 28 T cell receptor beta chains below were found in one sample sequenced in a study of T cell repertoires in cytomegalovirus infection (dated by TCRdb to about 2019). Per the publication, the treatment or condition label means: in vitro stimulation with specific CMV peptide epitopes to enrich CMV-specific T cells. No antigen has been assigned to these receptors. The listed sequencing device is Illumina HiSeq 1500. TCRdb trimmed public reads at Q25 via fastp, called clones via MiXCR and kept in-frame beta chains. Entries that share a CDR3 protein sequence are merged under the most common genes and DNA. The sample includes roughly 800,000 distinct CDR3 sequences, with about 28% observed a single time. 13% of the sample is held by the ten biggest clonotypes. The sample was cultured CD8+ T cells from PBMCs, taken from culture after CMV antigen stimulation. All receptors come from a human donor in good health (CMV status not recorded). Some clones in this sample may be carry-over from other donors' samples.

The V gene is TRBV6-5, the J gene TRBJ2-7; a possible D gene is TRBD1 (6 bases). Germline CDR1 reads MNHEY; CDR2 reads SVGAGI. V lost 5 bases to trimming and J lost 1 base, with 15 bases between them. This CDR3 region has 15 residues. CDR3 sequence (DNA): TGTGCCAGCAGTGAGGCGACAGGTTTATCCTACGAGCAGTACTTC. As protein: CASSEATGLSYEQYF.

The J gene is TRBJ2-5, the V gene TRBV7-9; D is perhaps TRBD1 (5 bases). The germline V gene has CDR1 SEHNR and CDR2 FQNEAQ (reference sequence). The CDR3 is 15 amino acids. V was clipped by 5 bases and J by 5 bases, with 18 bases between them. The CDR3 DNA reads as TGTGCCAGCAGCCCGATAGGAGTCAAGGGGGAGACCCAGTACTTC. This translates into CASSPIGVKGETQYF.

This clonotype was detected only a few times. The V gene is TRBV7-9, the J gene TRBJ2-7; D is possibly TRBD1 or TRBD2 (6 bases each). Germline values: CDR1 SEHNR, CDR2 FQNEAQ (reference sequence). Between the trimmed V and J ends, which lost 5 bases and 0 bases, there was a span of 11 bases. This CDR3 spans 14 amino acids. The CDR3 DNA follows: TGTGCCAGCAGCCCGGGGGCAGACTCCTACGAGCAGTACTTC. It specifies CASSPGADSYEQYF.

This clonotype has at least ten counts. The J gene is TRBJ1-2, the V gene TRBV12-3 or TRBV12-4, with D perhaps TRBD1 (6 bases). Trimming took 2 bases from V and 4 from J, leaving 8 bases between them. This CDR3 spans 13 amino acids. CDR3 loop: CASSLNRVYGYTF. The DNA of the CDR3 is TGTGCCAGCAGTTTAAACAGGGTCTATGGCTACACCTTC.

The genes are TRBV7-2 and TRBJ1-1; D unresolved. The CDR3 consists of 14 residues. From germline, CDR1 is SGHTA and CDR2 FQGNSA. V lost 4 bases and J lost 3, with 12 bases in between. The CDR3 DNA reads as TGTGCCAGCAGCTACGGACTGTCGGACACTGAAGCTTTCTTT. It yields the protein CASSYGLSDTEAFF.

This clonotype was detected only a few times. The V gene is TRBV6-5, the J gene TRBJ1-3, with 8 bases that match TRBD1. The CDR3 is made up of 20 amino acids. Germline V gene sequence: CDR1 MNHEY, CDR2 SVGAGI. After removal of 0 bases from V and 4 bases from J, the junction contained 17 bases not matched to a gene. Here the CDR3 reads CASSYSLILSTGVSGNTIYF. The CDR3 DNA follows: TGTGCCAGCAGTTACTCGTTGATTCTCTCGACAGGGGTGTCGGGAAACACCATATATTTT.

The chain couples TRBV2 to TRBJ2-7; 9 bases line up with TRBD1. The CDR3 sequence is 14 residues long. Germline lookup yields CDR1 SNHLY and CDR2 FYNNEI. V shed 11 bases, J shed 2 bases, and the junction held 10 bases outside the gene matches. The CDR3 coding sequence is TGTGCCCAGCTTGGGACAGGGCCTACCTACGAGCAGTACTTC. Protein: CAQLGTGPTYEQYF.

This clonotype was seen repeatedly, ten times or more. The rearrangement joins TRBV7-2 to TRBJ2-3; D is perhaps TRBD1 or TRBD2 (5 bases each). From germline, CDR1 is SGHTA and CDR2 FQGNSA. The CDR3 runs 15 residues. V was shortened by 5 bases and J by 0 bases, with 12 bases between the two germline ends. The CDR3 DNA sequence: TGTGCCAGCAGCCCTTCCCGGGACAGCACAGATACGCAGTATTTT. Its translation is CASSPSRDSTDTQYF. The variable domain in full, with the rest retrieved from reference TRBV7-2 and TRBJ2-3, is GAGVSQSPSNKVTEKGKDVELRCDPISGHTALYWYRQSLGQGLEFLIYFQGNSAPDKSGLPSDRFSAERTGGSVSTLTIQRTQQEDSAVYLCASSPSRDSTDTQYFGPGTRLTVL.

In this sample, this clonotype turned up a few times. The V and J genes are TRBV24-1 and TRBJ2-2; the D is unclear. V lost 3 bases to trimming and J lost 1 base, with 5 bases between them. CDR1 and CDR2 from the germline V gene are KGHDR and SFDVKD. The CDR3 consists of 14 residues. CDR3 loop: CATSDRLNTGELFF. CDR3 in DNA: TGTGCCACCAGTGATAGGCTGAACACCGGGGAGCTGTTTTTT.

This clonotype was counted a few times. This chain connects TRBV2 to TRBJ1-2; D remains ambiguous. From germline, CDR1 is SNHLY and CDR2 FYNNEI. Trimming took off 6 bases at V and 8 bases at J, with 16 bases between the two ends. The CDR3 covers 13 residues. CDR3 amino acids: CASSDNRRWGYTF. In DNA form, the CDR3 reads TGTGCCAGCAGCGATAACCGACGGTGGGGCTACACCTTC.

This clonotype has more than one count but fewer than ten. The rearrangement joins TRBV6-2 or TRBV6-3 to TRBJ2-5; 11 nucleotides match TRBD1. V trimming: 0 bases; J trimming: 4 bases; junction bases outside the gene matches: 4. Germline lookup yields CDR1 MNHEY and CDR2 SVGEGT. The length of the CDR3 is 16 residues. The CDR3 nucleotides are TGTGCCAGCAGTTACTCACGGACAGGGGGCGGAGAGACCCAGTACTTC. This gives the protein CASSYSRTGGGETQYF.

The gene calls are TRBV7-3 and TRBJ2-3; 9 positions match TRBD1. The CDR3 has 16 residues. Germline loops: CDR1 SGHTA, CDR2 FQGTGA. V lost 5 bases to trimming and J lost 1 base; unmatched junction nucleotides: 7. This chain's CDR3 is CASSPYRGRGTDTQYF. CDR3 sequence (DNA): TGTGCCAGCAGCCCCTACAGGGGGCGCGGCACAGATACGCAGTATTTT.

Many counts were recorded for this clonotype. The chain links TRBV6-5 to TRBJ1-6; TRBD1 agrees at 8 bases. The length of the CDR3 is 19 residues. Per germline, CDR1 MNHEY and CDR2 SVGAGI. Unmatched junction bases numbered 17, after V lost 1 base and J lost 9 bases. The CDR3 DNA sequence: TGTGCCAGCAGTTACTTCTGGGACAGGTTTTCGATCGGGATTTCACCCCTCCACTTT. This codes for CASSYFWDRFSIGISPLHF.

The rearrangement links TRBV4-1 to TRBJ2-5; TRBD2 matches at 12 bases. Losses at the gene ends were 2 bases for V and 5 bases for J; bases not matched to a gene: 9. Germline V gives CDR1 MGHRA, CDR2 YSYEKL. The CDR3 extends over 17 amino acids. The CDR3 nucleotides are TGCGCCAGCAGCCAATCCCCTAGCGGGGGGGCCCGGGAGACCCAGTACTTC. It encodes CASSQSPSGGARETQYF.

This clonotype came up many times. The chain couples TRBV7-6 to TRBJ2-1; tentative D call: TRBD2 (5 bases). CDR1 SGHVS and CDR2 FNYEAQ come from the germline V gene. V lost 5 bases, J lost 6 bases, and 8 bases lay in between. This CDR3 spans 12 amino acids. The CDR3, as DNA: TGTGCCAGCAGCCCTAGCCCCAATGAGCAGTTCTTC. It translates to CASSPSPNEQFF.

This rearrangement joins TRBV20-1 to TRBJ1-2; D is undetermined. The V end lost 6 bases, the J end lost 5 bases, and 22 bases lay between the germline ends. This CDR3 has 15 amino acids. Germline lookup yields CDR1 DFQATT and CDR2 SNEGSKA (reference sequence). The CDR3 here is CSAPPEETEGYGYTF. CDR3 bases: TGCAGTGCACCGCCTGAAGAGACGGAGGGTTATGGCTACACCTTC.

V is TRBV6-6 and J is TRBJ1-2; tentative D call: TRBD1 (5 bases). CDR1 and CDR2 (germline): MNHNY, SVGAGI (reference sequence). CDR3 length: 16 residues. Trimming pared 5 bases from V and 6 bases from J, leaving 22 bases between. The CDR3 spells CASSVGAIGDLDGYTF. In DNA, the CDR3 is TGTGCCAGCAGTGTCGGGGCCATTGGGGATTTGGATGGCTACACCTTC.

This clonotype was observed a handful of times. The J gene is TRBJ2-2, the V gene TRBV7-6, with 8 bases identical to TRBD1. The V segment lost 5 bases and the J segment 2 bases; nucleotides outside the gene matches: 7. Germline V gene data show CDR1 as SGHVS and CDR2 as FNYEAQ. CDR3 length: 16 amino acids. CDR3: CASSPGQGRNTGELFF. CDR3 DNA sequence: TGTGCCAGCAGCCCCGGACAGGGCCGAAACACCGGGGAGCTGTTTTTT. Full variable domain (outside the CDR3, taken from reference TRBV7-6 and TRBJ2-2): GAGVSQSPRYKVTKRGQDVALRCDPISGHVSLYWYRQALGQGPEFLTYFNYEAQQDKSGLPNDRFSAERPEGSISTLTIQRTEQRDSAMYRCASSPGQGRNTGELFFGEGSRLTVL.

This clonotype came up a few times. The chain combines TRBV5-1 with TRBJ2-5; TRBD2 might be the D (5 bases). The CDR3 consists of 15 residues. From germline, CDR1 is SGHRS and CDR2 YFSETQ. Trimming cost V 0 bases and J 2 bases, with 11 bases left between them. The CDR3 protein is CASSLVGNPQETQYF. The CDR3 DNA is TGCGCCAGCAGCTTGGTCGGGAACCCACAAGAGACCCAGTACTTC.

The table lists this clonotype with a few counts. V is TRBV5-6 and J is TRBJ2-3; D is uncertain. V shed 1 base and J shed 4 bases, with 16 bases lying between them. CDR1 and CDR2 from the germline V gene are SGHDT and YYEEEE. The CDR3 length is 16 residues. In DNA, the CDR3 is TGTGCCAGCAGCTTGTTCTCGGCCCCCCCTCCAGATACGCAGTATTTT. It specifies CASSLFSAPPPDTQYF.

The table lists this clonotype with a few counts. The gene calls are TRBV4-1 and TRBJ2-7, with a tentative D call TRBD2 (5 bases). Germline assignment: CDR1 MGHRA and CDR2 YSYEKL. Trimming removed 2 bases at V and 2 bases at J, with 16 bases between. The CDR3 length is 16 residues. The CDR3 spells CASSQSPGNGAYEQYV. CDR3 coding DNA: TGCGCCAGCAGCCAATCTCCCGGGAACGGCGCCTACGAGCAGTACGTC.

This clonotype was detected only a few times. This may be a read error, as it is one base from a much larger clone. This chain connects TRBV6-2 or TRBV6-3 to TRBJ2-3, with D unresolved. This CDR3 contains 12 residues. Germline CDR1 MNHEY, CDR2 SVGEGT. The CDR3 sequence: CASSWSTNTQYF. The CDR3 region has the DNA TGTGCCAGCAGTTGGAGCACAAATACGCAGTATTTT.

The chain has TRBV4-3 and TRBJ1-3; 7 bases align to TRBD1. The V segment lost 0 bases and the J segment 2 bases; nucleotides outside the gene matches: 4. This CDR3 is built from 16 residues. Germline V gene sequence: CDR1 LGHNA, CDR2 YSLEER. CDR3 sequence reads: CASSQDQTGAGNTIYF. The CDR3 nucleotides are TGCGCCAGCAGCCAAGATCAAACAGGGGCTGGAAACACCATATATTTT.

A remark on this clonotype: Compared with germline, one end of the junction differs, possibly owing to a read error. This chain joins TRBV4-1 and TRBJ2-1, with D unclear. Germline V gives CDR1 MGHRA, CDR2 YSYEKL. The CDR3 has 15 residues. The CDR3 here is CASSQDMGSNNEQLF. In DNA, the CDR3 is TGCGCCAGCAGCCAAGATATGGGTTCTAACAATGAGCAGCTCTTC.

This clonotype was seen ten or more times. The chain recombines TRBV6-5 with TRBJ1-1, with 11 bases aligning to TRBD1. The V segment lost 2 bases and the J segment 4 bases; nucleotides outside the gene matches: 0. The CDR3 runs 14 residues. Germline CDR1 is MNHEY and CDR2 is SVGAGI. CDR3 sequence: CASSYGTGGTEAFF. The CDR3, as DNA: TGTGCCAGCAGTTACGGGACAGGGGGCACTGAAGCTTTCTTT.

This rearrangement joins TRBV7-6 to TRBJ1-1; 7 bases are a match to TRBD1. Germline V lookup: CDR1 SGHVS, CDR2 FNYEAQ. CDR3 length equals 14 residues. V shed 3 bases and J 3 bases; nucleotides not matched to a gene: 4. The CDR3 region is CASSFARGDTEAFF. In DNA, the CDR3 is TGTGCCAGCAGCTTCGCCAGGGGGGACACTGAAGCTTTCTTT.

This sequence joins TRBV29-1 and TRBJ1-1; 12 positions agree with TRBD1. V gave up 8 bases and J gave up 3 bases; unmatched junction bases: 10. This CDR3 contains 15 residues. CDR1 is SQVTM, CDR2 ANQGSEA, per germline. The CDR3 nucleotides read TGCAGCATTCCCGGGACAGGGGGCGGTTACACTGAAGCTTTCTTT. This translates into CSIPGTGGGYTEAFF. The full variable domain, its missing parts supplied by reference TRBV29-1 and TRBJ1-1, is SAVISQKPSRDICQRGTSLTIQCQVDSQVTMMFWYRQQPGQSLTLIATANQGSEATYESGFVIDKFPISRPNLTFSTLTVSNMSPEDSSIYLCSIPGTGGGYTEAFFGQGTRLTVV.

Only a few counts were recorded for this clonotype. The chain carries TRBV7-9 and TRBJ2-1; D not resolved. The CDR3 is 13 residues long. The germline V and J ends were trimmed by 4 bases and 6 bases, with 10 bases remaining between them. CDR1 is SEHNR, CDR2 FQNEAQ, per germline (reference sequence). This CDR3 is CASSSRQFNEQFF. CDR3 DNA sequence: TGTGCCAGCAGCTCCCGCCAGTTCAATGAGCAGTTCTTC.